This T cell receptor beta chain was captured by sequencing in a study of response to subunit inactivated influenza vaccine. Overall study findings and caveats: It was suggested by the authors that few new T cells are recruited by each seasonal influenza vaccination.

Turning to this clonotype: The antigen remains undetermined.

This CDR3 comprises 15 residues. The germline CDR1 and CDR2 sequences are SGHKS and YYEKEE (reference sequence). Trimming pared 1 base from V and 2 bases from J, leaving 7 bases between. Each CDR3 protein is one row after TCRdb ran MiXCR on the RT-PCR reads. The data hold 700,000 to 900,000 distinct CDR3 sequences, with 20% to 25% observed a single time. The sample was PBMCs from blood, taken more than 4 days after vaccination. This rearrangement joins TRBV5-5 to TRBJ2-6; the D gene is possibly TRBD2 (5 bases). This TCR came from a man aged 45-60 years who received an inactivated influenza vaccine. For the CDR3, the DNA is TGTGCCAGCAGCTTGATCGGGGCTGGGGCCAACGTCCTGACTTTC. Protein product: CASSLIGAGANVLTF.